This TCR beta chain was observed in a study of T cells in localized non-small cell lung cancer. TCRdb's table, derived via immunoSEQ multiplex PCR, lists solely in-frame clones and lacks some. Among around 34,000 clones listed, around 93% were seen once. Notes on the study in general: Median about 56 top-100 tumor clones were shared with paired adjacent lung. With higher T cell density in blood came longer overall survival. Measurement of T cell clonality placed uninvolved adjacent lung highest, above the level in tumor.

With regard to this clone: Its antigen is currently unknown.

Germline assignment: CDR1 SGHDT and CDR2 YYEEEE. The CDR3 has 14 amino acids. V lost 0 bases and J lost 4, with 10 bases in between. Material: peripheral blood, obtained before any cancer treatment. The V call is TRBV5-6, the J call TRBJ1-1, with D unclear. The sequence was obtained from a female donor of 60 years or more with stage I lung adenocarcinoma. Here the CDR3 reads CASSLVFSGTEAFF. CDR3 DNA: TGTGCCAGCAGCTTGGTTTTCAGTGGCACTGAAGCTTTCTTT.